This entry concerns a single T cell receptor (beta chain). Each sorted population was over 95% pure. Sequenced material consisted of expressed TCRB transcripts (all of the isolated RNA was reverse transcribed). Here immunoSEQ multiplex PCR was the method, and the copy in TCRdb shows in-frame clones only, minus some. The table has roughly 400,000 clones, approximately 15% seen once. The source of the sample is a study of beta chain features in type 1 diabetes. Across the study: Patients and healthy donors were similar in age, gender and cell yields.

The CDR3 is made up of 16 amino acids. Germline V gene data show CDR1 as GTSNPN and CDR2 as SVGIG (reference sequence). V lost 3 bases, J lost 3 bases, and 17 bases lay in between. The sequenced sample was naive CD4+ T cells from blood. The chain has TRBV30 and TRBJ2-2; possibly TRBD2 for D (5 bases). This TCR was recovered from a woman aged 18-29 years in good health. The CDR3 DNA sequence: TGTGCCTGGAGGGACTTCGAAAACTTACACACCGGGGAGCTGTTTTTT. As protein: CAWRDFENLHTGELFF.